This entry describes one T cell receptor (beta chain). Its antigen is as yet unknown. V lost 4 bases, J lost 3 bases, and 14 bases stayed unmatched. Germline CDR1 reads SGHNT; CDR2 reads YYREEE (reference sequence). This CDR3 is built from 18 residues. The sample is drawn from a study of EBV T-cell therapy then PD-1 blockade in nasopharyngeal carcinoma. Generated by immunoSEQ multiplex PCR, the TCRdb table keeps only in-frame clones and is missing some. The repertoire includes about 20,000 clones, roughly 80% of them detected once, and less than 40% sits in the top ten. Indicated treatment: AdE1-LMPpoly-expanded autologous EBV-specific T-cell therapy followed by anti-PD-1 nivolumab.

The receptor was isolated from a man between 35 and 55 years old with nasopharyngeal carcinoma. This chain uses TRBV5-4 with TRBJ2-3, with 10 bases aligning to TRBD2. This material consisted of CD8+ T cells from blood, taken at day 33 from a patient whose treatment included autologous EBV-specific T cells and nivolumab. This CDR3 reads CASSPSSGGLMGTDTQYF. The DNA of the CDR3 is TGTGCCAGCAGCCCCTCTAGCGGGGGATTAATGGGGACAGATACGCAGTATTTT.